The clone carrying this TCR beta chain occurred many times. Antigen specificity is unknown. The data were obtained in a study of neurological immune-mediated disorders. Study summary: About 90% of the 34 multiple sclerosis patients had relapsing-remitting disease; 3 had secondary progressive.

Points from the study as a whole: The phylogenetic placement of 18 of 34 multiple sclerosis patients' repertoires in one related-CDR3 cluster constitutes a possible signature.

TCRdb reprocessed the 5' RACE reads via MiXCR and lists one record per CDR3 protein. This table has more than 75,000 distinct CDR3 sequences, around 3.4% appearing once. The junction had 12 bases not matched to a gene; V was cut back by 9 bases and J by 4 bases. The V gene's germline CDR1 is SGHRS and CDR2 YFSETQ. This CDR3 has 14 amino acids. The gene calls are TRBV5-1 and TRBJ2-5, with 7 bases identical to TRBD1. Sequencing input: PBMCs. The sequence came from a woman aged 50 to 60 with multiple sclerosis. This CDR3 reads CATSKGQFGETQYF. In DNA, the CDR3 is TGCGCCACCAGTAAGGGACAGTTTGGAGAGACCCAGTACTTC.